Described below is a single T cell receptor (beta chain) sequence and its context. This receptor's antigen is unknown. Nothing much larger sits one base from this clone, and base qualities are not available. The sample belongs to a study of identical twins (TCRdb year 2016). Regarding the complete study: To test whether fetal clonotypes persist, the study used deep sequencing on TCR alpha and beta repertoires from monozygotic twins, unrelated adults of various ages, and cord blood. To rule out contamination, replicate twin experiments were performed at different times with different library preparation protocols.

The study at large found these results: Abundant cord blood beta clonotypes carried fewer insertions; young adult naive repertoires showed a weaker similar trend, while memory repertoires showed none. Zero-insertion analyses could be partly confounded by invariant T cells such as MAIT and iNKT, though diverse VJ usage argued against such confounding for most clonotypes. Compared with coincidental sharing between unrelated individuals, an excess of low generation-probability sequences was observed among out-of-frame TCR alpha sequences shared between twins. In beta out-of-frame sequences, excess twin sharing was weaker, because having fewer shared sequences lowered the signal-to-noise ratio. Conclusions relied on cross-sectional statistical analysis, since the same donors could not be followed over many years. In monozygotic twins, out-of-frame TCR alpha sharing was systematically underestimated by recombination models, although the models agreed with sharing between unrelated individuals.

Library preparation was by 5' RACE. Sequencing instrument: Illumina HiSeq 2000. Template switching introduced a universal primer binding site; the final cDNA contained a unique molecular identifier, enabling accurate counting of TCR cDNA molecules. Specific primers in the conserved constant-segment region were used to synthesize first-strand cDNA for the TCR alpha and beta chains. To control for contamination, every cDNA library carried two barcodes: a SMART-Mk sample barcode plus Illumina barcodes. TruSeq adapter sequences, together with Illumina sample barcodes, were added in two successive PCR steps. The Illumina HiSeq platform was used with custom primers to sequence TCR alpha and beta cDNA libraries. In the source study's methods: Unique molecular identifiers were extracted from raw reads with MiGEC, and CDR3 positions were determined with MiXCR. For each individual, recombination models were inferred using an EM algorithm with the repgenHMM and IGoR tools. The analysis of shared clonotypes was done with the tcR package in R, with sharing normalized by the product of cloneset sizes. To study raw recombination free of thymic and clonal selection effects, out-of-frame nonproductive sequences were analyzed. TCRdb passed the public sequencing reads through fastp at Q25 and MiXCR, retaining productive beta sequences. Here each entry gathers all rows of one CDR3 protein and keeps the most common genes and DNA. The V and J calls and clone size come from TCRdb's table, not from the authors' own analysis. The sample profile shows roughly 1.6 million distinct CDR3 sequences; roughly 35% of them were found once. The ten top clones hold around 0.3% of the sample.

All donors were healthy Caucasians. Reading from cysteine to phenylalanine, the CDR3 counts 15 amino acids. Solely the CDR3 DNA is kept, with 45 bases framed from the first base. V and J lose 3 bases and 4 bases, and a span of 15 bases separates them. Looking up the germline V gene yields CDR1 MGHRA and CDR2 YSYEKL. The origin of this receptor is a newborn girl in good health. Sequencing was carried out using cord blood. The receptor chain draws on TRBV4-1 and TRBJ1-1; TRBD1 is possibly the D segment (5 matching bases). The CDR3: CASSHPSGGGTEAFF. The nucleotide sequence reads TGCGCCAGCAGCCACCCATCGGGGGGGGGCACTGAAGCTTTCTTT.